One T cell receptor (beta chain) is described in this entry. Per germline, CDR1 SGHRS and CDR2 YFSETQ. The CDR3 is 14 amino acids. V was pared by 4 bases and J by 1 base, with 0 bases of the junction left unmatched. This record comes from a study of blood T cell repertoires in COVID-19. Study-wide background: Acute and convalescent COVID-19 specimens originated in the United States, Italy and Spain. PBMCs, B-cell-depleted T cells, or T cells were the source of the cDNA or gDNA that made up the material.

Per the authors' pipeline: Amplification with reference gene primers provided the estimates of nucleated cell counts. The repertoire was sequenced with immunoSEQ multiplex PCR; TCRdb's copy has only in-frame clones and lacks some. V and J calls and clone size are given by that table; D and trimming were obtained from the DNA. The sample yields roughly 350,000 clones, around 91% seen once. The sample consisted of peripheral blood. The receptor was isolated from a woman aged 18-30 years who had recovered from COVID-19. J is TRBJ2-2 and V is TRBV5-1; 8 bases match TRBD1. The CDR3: CASSGTGNTGELFF. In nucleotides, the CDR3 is TGCGCCAGCAGCGGGACAGGGAACACCGGGGAGCTGTTTTTT.